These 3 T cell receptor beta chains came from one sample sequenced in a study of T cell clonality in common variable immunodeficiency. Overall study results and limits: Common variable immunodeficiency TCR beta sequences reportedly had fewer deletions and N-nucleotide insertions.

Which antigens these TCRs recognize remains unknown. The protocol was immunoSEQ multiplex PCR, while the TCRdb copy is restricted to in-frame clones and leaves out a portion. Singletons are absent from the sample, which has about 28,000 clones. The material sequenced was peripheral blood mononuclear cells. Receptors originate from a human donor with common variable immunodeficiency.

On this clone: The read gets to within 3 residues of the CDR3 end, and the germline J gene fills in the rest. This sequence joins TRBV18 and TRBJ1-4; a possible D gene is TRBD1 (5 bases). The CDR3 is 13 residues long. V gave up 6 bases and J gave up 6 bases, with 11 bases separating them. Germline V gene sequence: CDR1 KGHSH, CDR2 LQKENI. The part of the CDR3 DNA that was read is TGTGCCAGCTCCATAGGGGTGGATGAAAAA. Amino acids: CASSIGVDEK. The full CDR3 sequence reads CASSIGVDEKLFF.

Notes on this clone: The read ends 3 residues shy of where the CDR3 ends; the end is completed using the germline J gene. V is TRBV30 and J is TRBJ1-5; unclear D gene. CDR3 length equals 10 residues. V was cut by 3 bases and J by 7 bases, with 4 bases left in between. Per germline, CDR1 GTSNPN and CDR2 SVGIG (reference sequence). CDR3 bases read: TGTGCCTGGAGAGGGCAGCCC. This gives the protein CAWRGQP. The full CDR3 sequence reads CAWRGQPQHF.

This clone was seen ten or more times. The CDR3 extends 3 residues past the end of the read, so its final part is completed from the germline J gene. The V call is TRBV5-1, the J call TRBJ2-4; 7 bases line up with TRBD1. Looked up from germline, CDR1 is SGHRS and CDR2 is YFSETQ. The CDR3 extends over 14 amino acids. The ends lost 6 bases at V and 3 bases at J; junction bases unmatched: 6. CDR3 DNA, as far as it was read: TGCGCCAGCAAGAGGACAGGCGGCAAAAACATT. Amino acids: CASKRTGGKNI. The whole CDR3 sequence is CASKRTGGKNIQYF.